Listed here are 17 T cell receptor beta chains from one sample, sequenced in a study of PD-L1 blockade in urothelial cancer. Repertoires were generated with immunoSEQ multiplex PCR, while TCRdb's copy carries only in-frame clones and drops some. The repertoire consists of roughly 25,000 clones, with 82% occurring once and the leading ten covering more than 1.5%. Time point indicated: peripheral blood 6 weeks after treatment start. Source: PBMCs, taken around atezolizumab (anti-PD-L1) treatment. The source of these receptors is a man aged 65-85 years with urothelial cancer.

The rearrangement links TRBV19 to TRBJ2-7, with 8 bases fitting TRBD1. The germline gives CDR1 LNHDA, CDR2 SQIVND (reference sequence). The CDR3 sequence is 13 residues long. Trimming cost V 7 bases and J 6 bases; bases outside gene matches: 8. The CDR3 DNA follows: TGTGCCAGTACCCCTACAGGGGGGCGCGAGCAGTACTTC. The encoded protein is CASTPTGGREQYF.

The chain recombines TRBV6-1 with TRBJ2-3; 9 bases line up with TRBD2. The CDR3 contains 14 residues. V was clipped by 2 bases and J by 4 bases; unmatched bases: 1. From germline, CDR1 is MNHNS and CDR2 SASEGT. This CDR3 is CASSEIAGADTQYF. The CDR3 DNA is TGTGCCAGCAGTGAAATAGCGGGAGCAGATACGCAGTATTTT.

The J gene is TRBJ1-1, the V gene TRBV7-9; possible D gene TRBD1, 5 bases. CDR3 size: 15 residues. Trimming took off 4 bases at V and 10 bases at J, with 22 bases between the two ends. Per the germline V gene, CDR1 is SEHNR and CDR2 is FQNEAQ (reference sequence). For the CDR3, the DNA is TGTGCCAGCAGCTATAGCGGCAGGGCTCTCGGGAGAGCTTTCTTT. As protein: CASSYSGRALGRAFF. Supplemented by reference TRBV7-9 and TRBJ1-1, the full variable domain reads DTGVSQNPRHKITKRGQNVTFRCDPISEHNRLYWYRQTLGQGPEFLTYFQNEAQLEKSRLLSDRFSAERPKGSFSTLEIQRTEQGDSAMYLCASSYSGRALGRAFFGQGTRLTVV.

The chain uses TRBV4-3 and TRBJ1-4; D is unclear. V was shortened by 1 base and J by 4 bases, with 10 bases between the two germline ends. CDR3 length equals 15 residues. Germline-derived CDR1 and CDR2 are LGHNA and YSLEER. CDR3 residues: CASSQGAVYNEKLFF. CDR3 in DNA: TGCGCCAGCAGCCAAGGCGCTGTGTATAATGAAAAACTGTTTTTT.

Written as DNA, the CDR3 is TGTGCCAGTAGTAGCCGGGGACTTCAAGGTGTAAAGACCCAGTACTTC. It codes for CASSSRGLQGVKTQYF. The rearrangement links TRBV19 to TRBJ2-5, with D possibly matching TRBD2 (6 bases). CDR3 length: 16 amino acids. V dropped 4 bases and J dropped 6 bases, with 21 bases sitting between them. Germline-derived CDR1 and CDR2 are LNHDA and SQIVND (reference sequence).

The chain joins TRBV11-3 to TRBJ2-1, with D maybe TRBD2 (6 bases). The CDR3 totals 16 residues. The V gene's germline CDR1 is SGHNT and CDR2 YENEEA. The V end was cut by 0 bases, the J end by 2 bases, with 11 bases between. The CDR3 nucleotides are TGTGCCAGCAGCTTAGAGAGTAGCGGAGCCTACAATGAGCAGTTCTTC. Protein product: CASSLESSGAYNEQFF.

The genes are TRBV6-6 and TRBJ1-1; TRBD1 aligns across 7 bases. There are 16 residues in the CDR3. Germline V gene data show CDR1 as MNHNY and CDR2 as SVGAGI (reference sequence). The junction had 11 bases not matched to a gene; V was cut back by 6 bases and J by 1 base. Here the CDR3 DNA reads TGTGCCAGCAGACGCTCCCCGACAGGGAAGAACACTGAAGCTTTCTTT. This codes for CASRRSPTGKNTEAFF.

This rearrangement joins TRBV9 to TRBJ2-4; TRBD2 aligns across 7 bases. The CDR3 is 14 amino acids. CDR1 and CDR2 from the germline V gene are SGDLS and YYNGEE. V was clipped by 0 bases and J by 6 bases; unmatched bases: 3. The CDR3 DNA follows: TGTGCCAGCAGCGTAGTCGGGGAGGGAAACATTCAGTACTTC. This sequence encodes CASSVVGEGNIQYF.

The chain couples TRBV2 to TRBJ1-1; no reliable D call. CDR1 and CDR2 from the germline V gene are SNHLY and FYNNEI. The CDR3 loop spans 12 amino acids. The ends were cut back, 7 bases at V and 7 bases at J, with 13 bases in the middle. The CDR3 is CASKVLADEAFF. CDR3 coding DNA: TGTGCCAGCAAGGTTCTGGCGGATGAAGCTTTCTTT.

The chain is built from TRBV27 and TRBJ1-1; no firm D call. The V end lost 6 bases, the J end lost 4 bases, and 15 bases lay between the germline ends. This CDR3 comprises 14 residues. Germline CDR1 MNHEY, CDR2 SMNVEV (reference sequence). CDR3 DNA: TGTGCCAGCAGCCCTAGCTCGTTTACCACTGAAGCTTTCTTT. Translated, it gives CASSPSSFTTEAFF.

CDR3: CASSLTSGNQPQHF. The CDR3 DNA reads as TGTGCCAGCAGCTTAACGTCAGGGAATCAGCCCCAGCATTTT. This sequence joins TRBV7-9 and TRBJ1-5; tentative D call: TRBD1 (5 bases). Germline CDR1 and CDR2: SEHNR and FQNEAQ (reference sequence). Trimming removed 2 bases from V and 4 bases from J, with 9 bases in between. CDR3 length: 14 residues.

V usage is TRBV7-2 and J usage is TRBJ1-2; possible D gene TRBD1, 6 bases. CDR3 size: 12 residues. V was trimmed by 6 bases and J by 8 bases, leaving 13 bases between them. CDR1 and CDR2 (germline): SGHTA, FQGNSA. The CDR3 DNA reads TGTGCCAGCAGTATCAGGGACACCGGCTACACCTTC. Amino acid sequence: CASSIRDTGYTF.

This chain uses TRBV7-2 with TRBJ2-1; 7 bases agree with TRBD2. CDR3 length: 14 amino acids. Germline V gene sequence: CDR1 SGHTA, CDR2 FQGNSA. The junction had 9 bases not matched to a gene; V was cut back by 7 bases and J by 6 bases. The DNA for the CDR3 is TGTGCCAGCACCTTCTGGGGCGGGGGCAATGAGCAGTTCTTC. Translation gives CASTFWGGGNEQFF.

This clone turned up a few times. The V gene is TRBV19, the J gene TRBJ2-3; TRBD2 matches 12 bases. Germline V gives CDR1 LNHDA, CDR2 SQIVND (reference sequence). With 6 bases clipped from V and 2 bases from J, the junction kept 9 bases outside the gene matches. The CDR3 is 17 residues long. CDR3 protein: CASSLAGGPIDTDTQYF. CDR3 nucleotide sequence: TGTGCCAGTAGCCTAGCGGGAGGGCCTATTGACACAGATACGCAGTATTTT. The whole variable domain, remainder taken from reference TRBV19 and TRBJ2-3, is DGGITQSPKYLFRKEGQNVTLSCEQNLNHDAMYWYRQDPGQGLRLIYYSQIVNDFQKGDIAEGYSVSREKKESFPLTVTSAQKNPTAFYLCASSLAGGPIDTDTQYFGPGTRLTVL.

This clone was seen only once. The chain carries TRBV5-6 and TRBJ2-7; D unresolved. The CDR3 has 14 residues. Per germline, CDR1 SGHDT and CDR2 YYEEEE. Between the trimmed V and J ends, which lost 4 bases and 0 bases, there was a span of 11 bases. CDR3 bases: TGTGCCAGCAGCAGTACTGCCTACTCCTACGAGCAGTACTTC. This translates into CASSSTAYSYEQYF.

The CDR3 DNA reads as TGTGCCAGCGGCATGGCGGGGGGCACTTTAGGCTACACCTTC. Protein product: CASGMAGGTLGYTF. The V and J genes are TRBV11-3 and TRBJ1-2, with D perhaps matching TRBD1 (6 bases). From germline, CDR1 is SGHNT and CDR2 YENEEA. Trimming removed 8 bases at V and 8 bases at J, with 21 bases between. There are 14 residues in the CDR3.

The rearrangement joins TRBV9 to TRBJ1-2; D is ambiguous. The CDR3 contains 15 residues. Per the germline V gene, CDR1 is SGDLS and CDR2 is YYNGEE. V was cut by 4 bases and J by 3 bases, with 16 bases left in between. CDR3 amino acids: CASSSEEEIYYGYTF. For the CDR3, the DNA is TGTGCCAGCAGCAGTGAGGAAGAAATTTACTATGGCTACACCTTC.